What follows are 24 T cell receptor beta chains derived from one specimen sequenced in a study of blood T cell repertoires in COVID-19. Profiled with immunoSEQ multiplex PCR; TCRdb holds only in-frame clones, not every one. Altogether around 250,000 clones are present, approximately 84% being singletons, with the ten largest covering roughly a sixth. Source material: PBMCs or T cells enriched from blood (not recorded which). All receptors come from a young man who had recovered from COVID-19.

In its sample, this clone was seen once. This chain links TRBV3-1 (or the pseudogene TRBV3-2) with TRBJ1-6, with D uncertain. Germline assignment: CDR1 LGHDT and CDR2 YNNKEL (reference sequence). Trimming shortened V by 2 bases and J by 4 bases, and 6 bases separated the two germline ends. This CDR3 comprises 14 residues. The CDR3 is CASSQKQYNSPLHF. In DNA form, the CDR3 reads TGTGCCAGCAGCCAAAAACAGTATAATTCACCCCTCCACTTT.

The CDR3 nucleotides read TGTGCCAGCTCCCTGAGTGGGGGGTTGGGTGAAAAACTGTTTTTT. It codes for CASSLSGGLGEKLFF. V is TRBV28 and J is TRBJ1-4; possible D gene TRBD1, 5 bases. The V end lost 8 bases, the J end lost 7 bases, and 20 bases lay between the germline ends. This CDR3 is built from 15 residues. Germline V CDR1 and CDR2: MDHEN, SYDVKM.

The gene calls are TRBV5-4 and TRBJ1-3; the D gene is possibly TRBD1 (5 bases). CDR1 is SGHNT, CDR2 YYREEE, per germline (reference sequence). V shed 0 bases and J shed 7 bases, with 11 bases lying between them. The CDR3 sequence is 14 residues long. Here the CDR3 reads CASSLVGVDNTIYF. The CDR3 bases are TGTGCCAGCAGCTTGGTAGGGGTTGATAACACCATATATTTT.

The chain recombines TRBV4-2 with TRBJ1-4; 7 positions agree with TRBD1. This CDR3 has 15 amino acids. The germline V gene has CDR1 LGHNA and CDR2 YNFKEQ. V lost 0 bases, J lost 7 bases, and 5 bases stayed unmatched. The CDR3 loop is CASSQERTGVEKLFF. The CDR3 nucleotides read TGTGCCAGCAGCCAAGAGAGGACAGGAGTTGAAAAACTGTTTTTT.

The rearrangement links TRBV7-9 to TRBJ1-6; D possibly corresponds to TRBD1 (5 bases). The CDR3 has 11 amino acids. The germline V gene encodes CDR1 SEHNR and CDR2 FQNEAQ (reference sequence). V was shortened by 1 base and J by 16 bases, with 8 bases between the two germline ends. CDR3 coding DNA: TGTGCCAGCAGCTTAGGACAGTCTCTCCACTTT. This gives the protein CASSLGQSLHF.

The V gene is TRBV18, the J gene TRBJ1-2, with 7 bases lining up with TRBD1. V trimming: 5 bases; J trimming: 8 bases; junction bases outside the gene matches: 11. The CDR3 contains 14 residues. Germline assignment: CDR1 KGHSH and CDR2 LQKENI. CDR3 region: CASSERQGRDGYTF. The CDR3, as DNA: TGTGCCAGCTCAGAGCGACAGGGTAGGGACGGCTACACCTTC.

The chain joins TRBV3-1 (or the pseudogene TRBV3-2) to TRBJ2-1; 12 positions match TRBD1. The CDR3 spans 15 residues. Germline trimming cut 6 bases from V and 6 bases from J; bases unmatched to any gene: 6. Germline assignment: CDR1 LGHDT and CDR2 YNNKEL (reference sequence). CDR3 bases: TGTGCCAGCAGTCGAGGGACAGGGGGCTTCAATGAGCAGTTCTTC. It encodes CASSRGTGGFNEQFF.

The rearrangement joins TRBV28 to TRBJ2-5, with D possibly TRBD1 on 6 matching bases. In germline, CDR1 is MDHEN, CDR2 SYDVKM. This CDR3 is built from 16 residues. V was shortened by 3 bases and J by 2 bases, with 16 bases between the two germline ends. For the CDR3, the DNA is TGTGCCAGCAGTTTTATAACAGGGCTTGGGCAAGAGACCCAGTACTTC. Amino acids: CASSFITGLGQETQYF.

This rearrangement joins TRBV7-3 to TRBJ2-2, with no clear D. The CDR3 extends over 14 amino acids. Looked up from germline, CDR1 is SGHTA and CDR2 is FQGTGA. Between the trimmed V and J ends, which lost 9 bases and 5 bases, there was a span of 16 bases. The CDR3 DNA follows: TGTGCCAGTAAAGTAGGAGTCCAGACCGGGGAGCTGTTTTTT. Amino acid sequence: CASKVGVQTGELFF.

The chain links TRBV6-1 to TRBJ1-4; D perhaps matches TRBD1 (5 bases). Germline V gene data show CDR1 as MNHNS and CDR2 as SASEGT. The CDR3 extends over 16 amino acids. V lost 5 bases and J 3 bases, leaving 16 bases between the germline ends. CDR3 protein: CASSKVTGAPNEKLFF. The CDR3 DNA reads TGTGCCAGCAGTAAAGTTACTGGGGCCCCTAATGAAAAACTGTTTTTT.

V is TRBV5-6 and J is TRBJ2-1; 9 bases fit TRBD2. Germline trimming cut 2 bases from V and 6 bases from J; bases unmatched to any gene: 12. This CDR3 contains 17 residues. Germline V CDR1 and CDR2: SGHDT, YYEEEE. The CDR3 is CASSFRAGGPLGNEQFF. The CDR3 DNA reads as TGTGCCAGCAGCTTTCGGGCGGGGGGGCCGCTCGGCAATGAGCAGTTCTTC.

Written as DNA, the CDR3 is TGTGCCAGCAGCCGCGGGGCAGGGCGAGGAAACACCATATATTTT. Translating it yields CASSRGAGRGNTIYF. The chain employs TRBV3-1 (or the pseudogene TRBV3-2) and TRBJ1-3; D may be TRBD1 (5 bases). CDR1 and CDR2 (germline): LGHDT, YNNKEL (reference sequence). Trimming cost V 4 bases and J 4 bases, with 14 bases left between them. The CDR3 has 15 amino acids.

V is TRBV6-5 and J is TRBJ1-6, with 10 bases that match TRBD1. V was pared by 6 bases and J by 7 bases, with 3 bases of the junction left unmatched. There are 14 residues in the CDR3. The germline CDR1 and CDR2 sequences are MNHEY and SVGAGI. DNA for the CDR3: TGTGCCAGCAGACCGGGACAGGGGAATTCACCCCTCCACTTT. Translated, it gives CASRPGQGNSPLHF.

The CDR3 DNA sequence: TGTGCCAGCAGCCCCACAGGGCGCACTGAAGCTTTCTTT. As protein: CASSPTGRTEAFF. V and J are TRBV3-1 (or the pseudogene TRBV3-2) and TRBJ1-1; D may be TRBD1 (6 bases). The germline V gene has CDR1 LGHDT and CDR2 YNNKEL (reference sequence). V was clipped by 4 bases and J by 4 bases, with 10 bases between them. The CDR3 covers 13 residues.

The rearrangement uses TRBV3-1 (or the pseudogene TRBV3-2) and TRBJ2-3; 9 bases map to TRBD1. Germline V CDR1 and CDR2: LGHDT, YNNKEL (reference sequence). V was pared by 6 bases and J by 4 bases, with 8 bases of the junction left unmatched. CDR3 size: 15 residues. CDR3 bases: TGTGCCAGCAGTCCGGGACAGGGTTGGCCAGATACGCAGTATTTT. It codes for CASSPGQGWPDTQYF.

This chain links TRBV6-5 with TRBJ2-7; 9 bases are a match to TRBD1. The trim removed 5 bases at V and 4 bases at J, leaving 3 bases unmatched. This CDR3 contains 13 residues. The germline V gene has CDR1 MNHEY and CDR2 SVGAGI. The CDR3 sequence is CASSRDRAYEQYF. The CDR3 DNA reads TGTGCCAGCAGTAGGGACAGGGCTTACGAGCAGTACTTC.

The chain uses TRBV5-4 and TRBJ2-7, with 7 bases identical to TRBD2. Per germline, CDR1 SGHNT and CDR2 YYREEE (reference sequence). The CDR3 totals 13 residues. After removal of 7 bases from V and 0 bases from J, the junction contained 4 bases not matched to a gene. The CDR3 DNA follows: TGTGCCAGCTCCCGGGACTACTCCTACGAGCAGTACTTC. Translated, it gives CASSRDYSYEQYF.

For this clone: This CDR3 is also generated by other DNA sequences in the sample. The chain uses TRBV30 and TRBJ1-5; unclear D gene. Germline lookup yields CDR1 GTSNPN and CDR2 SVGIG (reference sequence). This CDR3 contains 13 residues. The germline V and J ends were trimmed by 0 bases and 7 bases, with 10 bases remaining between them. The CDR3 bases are TGTGCCTGGAGTGTATTGGGGAGACAGCCCCAGCATTTT. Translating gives CAWSVLGRQPQHF. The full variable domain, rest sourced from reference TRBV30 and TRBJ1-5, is SQTIHQWPATLVQPVGSPLSLECTVEGTSNPNLYWYRQAAGRGLQLLFYSVGIGQISSEVPQNLSASRPQDRQFILSSKKLLLSDSGFYLCAWSVLGRQPQHFGDGTRLSIL.

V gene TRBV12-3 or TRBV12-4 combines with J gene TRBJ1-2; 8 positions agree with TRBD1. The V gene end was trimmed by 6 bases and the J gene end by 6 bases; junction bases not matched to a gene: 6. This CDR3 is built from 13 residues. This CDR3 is CASSHGTGDGYTF. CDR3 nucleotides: TGTGCCAGCAGCCACGGGACAGGCGATGGCTACACCTTC.

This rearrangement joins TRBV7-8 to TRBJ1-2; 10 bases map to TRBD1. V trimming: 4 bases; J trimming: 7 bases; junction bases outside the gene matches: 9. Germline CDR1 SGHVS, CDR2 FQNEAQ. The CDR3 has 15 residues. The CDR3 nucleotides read TGTGCCAGCAGCTCATCGGGACAGGGGAAAGGTGGCTACACCTTC. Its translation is CASSSSGQGKGGYTF.

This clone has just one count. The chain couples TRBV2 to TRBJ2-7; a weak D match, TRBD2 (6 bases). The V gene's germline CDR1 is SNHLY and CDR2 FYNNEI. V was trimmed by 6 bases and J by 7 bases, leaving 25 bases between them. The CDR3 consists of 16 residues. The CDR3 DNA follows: TGTGCCAGCAGATTAACGGGAGACCGTCTATCGGGGGAGCAGTACTTC. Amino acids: CASRLTGDRLSGEQYF.

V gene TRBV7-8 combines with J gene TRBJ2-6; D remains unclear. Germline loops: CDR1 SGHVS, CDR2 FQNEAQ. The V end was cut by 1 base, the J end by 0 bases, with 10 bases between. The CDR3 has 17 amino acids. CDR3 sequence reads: CASSLVRPLSGANVLTF. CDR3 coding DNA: TGTGCCAGCAGCTTAGTGCGTCCGCTCTCTGGGGCCAACGTCCTGACTTTC.

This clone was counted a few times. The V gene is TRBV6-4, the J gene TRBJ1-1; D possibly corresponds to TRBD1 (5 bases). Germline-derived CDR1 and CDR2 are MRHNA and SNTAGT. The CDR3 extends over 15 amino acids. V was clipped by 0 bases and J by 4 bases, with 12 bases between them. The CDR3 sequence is CASSDSGGEGTEAFF. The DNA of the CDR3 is TGTGCCAGCAGTGACTCAGGAGGGGAGGGCACTGAAGCTTTCTTT.

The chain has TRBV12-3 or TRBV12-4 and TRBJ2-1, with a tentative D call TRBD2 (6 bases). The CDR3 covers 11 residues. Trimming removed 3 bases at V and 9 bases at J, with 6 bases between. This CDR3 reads CASSLGGEQFF. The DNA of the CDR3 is TGTGCCAGCAGTTTGGGGGGTGAGCAGTTCTTC.